Judged by abundance, the clone carrying this T cell receptor (beta chain) is medium-sized. Its specificity is not known. Thyroid surgery was performed in patients who had received no treatment beforehand. The data belong to a study of metastatic and nonmetastatic thyroid tumors. Study background: A comparison of repertoires was made across blood and tumor or nodule tissue from malignant and benign thyroid patients. Points from the study as a whole: Within blood and tumor, benign nodules reportedly had significantly lower TCR beta diversity than malignant thyroid tumors did.

Methods used by the authors: CDR3 differences across clinicopathological groups were used to build a distant-metastasis classifier for papillary thyroid cancer. TCRdb re-called the PCR reads with MiXCR. It is TCRdb's table, rather than the study itself, that gives the V and J calls and clone size. The data contain fewer than 2,500 clones, approximately 10% of them singletons. The CDR3 spans 13 residues. The germline CDR1 and CDR2 sequences are DFQATT and SNEGSKA (reference sequence). This TCR came from a female donor with papillary thyroid cancer or a benign thyroid nodule (not recorded which). Some clones in this sample may be carry-over from other donors' samples. Sequenced sample: tumor tissue. V and J are TRBV20-1 and TRBJ2-1; the D is unclear. The CDR3 here is CSSPGTHYNEQFF. DNA for the CDR3: TGCAGCAGTCCGGGCACACATTACAATGAGCAGTTCTTC.